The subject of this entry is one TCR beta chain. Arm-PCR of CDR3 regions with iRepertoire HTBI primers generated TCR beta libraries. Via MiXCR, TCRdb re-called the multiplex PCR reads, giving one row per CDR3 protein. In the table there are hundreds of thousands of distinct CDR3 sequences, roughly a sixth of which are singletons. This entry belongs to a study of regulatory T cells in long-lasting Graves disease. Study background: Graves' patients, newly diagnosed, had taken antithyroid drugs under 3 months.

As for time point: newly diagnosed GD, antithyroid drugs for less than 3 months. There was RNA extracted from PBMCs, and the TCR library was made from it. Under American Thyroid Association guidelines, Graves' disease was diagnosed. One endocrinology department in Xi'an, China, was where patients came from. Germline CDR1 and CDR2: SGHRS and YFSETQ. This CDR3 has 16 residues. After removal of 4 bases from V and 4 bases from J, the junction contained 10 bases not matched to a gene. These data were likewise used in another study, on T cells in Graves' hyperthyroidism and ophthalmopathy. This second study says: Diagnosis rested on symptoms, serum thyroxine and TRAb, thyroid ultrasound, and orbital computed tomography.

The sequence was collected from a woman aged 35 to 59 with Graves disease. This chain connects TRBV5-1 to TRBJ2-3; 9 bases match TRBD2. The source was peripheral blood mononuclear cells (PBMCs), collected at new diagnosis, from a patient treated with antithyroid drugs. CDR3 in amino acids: CASSPGLAREADTQYF. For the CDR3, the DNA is TGCGCCAGCAGCCCGGGACTAGCAAGGGAGGCAGATACGCAGTATTTT. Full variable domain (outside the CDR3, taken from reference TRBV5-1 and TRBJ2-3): KAGVTQTPRYLIKTRGQQVTLSCSPISGHRSVSWYQQTPGQGLQFLFEYFSETQRNKGNFPGRFSGRQFSNSRSEMNVSTLELGDSALYLCASSPGLAREADTQYFGPGTRLTVL.